The rows below give T cell receptor beta chains drawn from one sample of a study of long-term antiretroviral therapy in people with HIV. The assay was immunoSEQ multiplex PCR, and TCRdb's table has in-frame clones only and misses some. The profile shows tens of thousands of clones, around 87% of them singletons. Material: unsorted PBMCs, obtained 0.5 years after starting antiretroviral therapy. All receptors come from a woman younger than 35 with HIV. Each CDR3 is given with its conserved first and last residue. The D gene is left open where the match is weak. Expanded clones get a size class; other rows say once, few or many, or leave the size out.

CDR3aa: CASSESRTSFSNEQFF
CDR3nt: TGTGCCAGCAGTGAATCTAGGACTAGCTTCTCCAATGAGCAGTTCTTC
d_gene: TRBD2
v_gene: TRBV25-1
len: 16
abundance: NA
j_gene: TRBJ2-1

CDR3aa: CASSWTGDGTEAFF
CDR3nt: TGTGCCAGCAGTTGGACAGGGGATGGTACTGAAGCTTTCTTT
d_gene: TRBD1
v_gene: TRBV7-2
len: 14
abundance: NA
j_gene: TRBJ1-1

CDR3aa: CASTHRGVQTEAFF
CDR3nt: TGTGCCAGTACCCACCGGGGGGTGCAGACTGAAGCTTTCTTT
d_gene: NA
v_gene: TRBV19
len: 14
abundance: NA
j_gene: TRBJ1-1

CDR3aa: CASSYLGQNQPQHF
CDR3nt: TGTGCCAGCAGTTACTTGGGGCAGAATCAGCCCCAGCATTTT
d_gene: NA
v_gene: TRBV6-6
len: 14
abundance: NA
j_gene: TRBJ1-5

CDR3aa: CASSPRRTGEDEQYF
CDR3nt: TGTGCCAGCAGCCCCCGCCGGACAGGGGAGGACGAGCAGTACTTC
d_gene: TRBD1
v_gene: TRBV7-6
len: 15
abundance: NA
j_gene: TRBJ2-7

CDR3aa: CASGPVAYEQYF
CDR3nt: TGTGCCAGCGGTCCCGTGGCCTACGAGCAGTACTTC
d_gene: NA
v_gene: TRBV27
len: 12
abundance: NA
j_gene: TRBJ2-7

CDR3aa: CASSPLGNTDTQYF
CDR3nt: TGTGCCAGCTCACCACTCGGAAACACAGATACGCAGTATTTT
d_gene: NA
v_gene: TRBV18
len: 14
abundance: NA
j_gene: TRBJ2-3

CDR3aa: CASSILADSYEQYF
CDR3nt: TGTGCCAGCAGTATCCTAGCTGACTCCTACGAGCAGTACTTC
d_gene: NA
v_gene: TRBV6-5
len: 14
abundance: NA
j_gene: TRBJ2-7

CDR3aa: CASSLSPIYRGRRTEAFF
CDR3nt: TGTGCCAGCAGTTTATCCCCCATATACAGGGGGCGGAGGACTGAAGCTTTCTTT
d_gene: TRBD1
v_gene: TRBV27
len: 18
abundance: NA
j_gene: TRBJ1-1

CDR3aa: CASSLGGEGRNTEAFF
CDR3nt: TGCGCCAGCAGCCTGGGGGGGGAGGGAAGGAACACTGAAGCTTTCTTT
d_gene: NA
v_gene: TRBV5-1
len: 16
abundance: NA
j_gene: TRBJ1-1

CDR3aa: CASSRDSSYEQYF
CDR3nt: TGTGCCAGCAGTCGGGACAGTTCCTACGAGCAGTACTTC
d_gene: TRBD1
v_gene: TRBV7-2
len: 13
abundance: NA
j_gene: TRBJ2-7

CDR3aa: CASRGTRAYEQYF
CDR3nt: TGTGCCAGCAGAGGCACGAGGGCCTACGAGCAGTACTTC
d_gene: NA
v_gene: TRBV28
len: 13
abundance: NA
j_gene: TRBJ2-7

CDR3aa: CASSGQGARGEKLFF
CDR3nt: TGTGCCAGCAGCGGACAGGGGGCTCGAGGGGAAAAACTGTTTTTT
d_gene: TRBD1
v_gene: TRBV9
len: 15
abundance: once
j_gene: TRBJ1-4

CDR3aa: CASSPQGLVVDEQFF
CDR3nt: TGTGCCAGCAGTCCACAGGGACTAGTAGTCGATGAGCAGTTCTTC
d_gene: TRBD2
v_gene: TRBV27
len: 15
abundance: NA
j_gene: TRBJ2-1

CDR3aa: CASSLETSGWDNEQFF
CDR3nt: TGTGCCAGCAGCTTGGAGACTAGCGGGTGGGACAATGAGCAGTTCTTC
d_gene: TRBD2
v_gene: TRBV7-8
len: 16
abundance: NA
j_gene: TRBJ2-1

CDR3aa: CASSQEGTSSYEQYF
CDR3nt: TGCGCCAGCAGCCAAGAGGGGACTTCTTCCTACGAGCAGTACTTC
d_gene: NA
v_gene: TRBV4-3
len: 15
abundance: NA
j_gene: TRBJ2-7

CDR3aa: CASSPVGHGYTF
CDR3nt: TGTGCCAGCAGCCCTGTTGGACATGGCTACACCTTC
d_gene: NA
v_gene: TRBV7-9
len: 12
abundance: NA
j_gene: TRBJ1-2

CDR3aa: CASSLSKGLYEQYF
CDR3nt: TGTGCCAGCAGTCTCTCAAAAGGTCTCTACGAGCAGTACTTC
d_gene: NA
v_gene: TRBV28
len: 14
abundance: NA
j_gene: TRBJ2-7

CDR3aa: CASSLVTSGRAWETQYF
CDR3nt: TGCGCCAGCAGCTTGGTTACTAGCGGGAGGGCCTGGGAGACCCAGTACTTC
d_gene: TRBD2
v_gene: TRBV5-1
len: 17
abundance: NA
j_gene: TRBJ2-5

CDR3aa: CASSEGTGVEQYF
CDR3nt: TGTGCCAGCAGTGAGGGGACAGGGGTCGAGCAGTACTTC
d_gene: TRBD1
v_gene: TRBV6-6
len: 13
abundance: NA
j_gene: TRBJ2-7

CDR3aa: CASSTRGGNPDTQYF
CDR3nt: TGTGCCAGCAGCACGCGGGGGGGAAACCCAGATACGCAGTATTTT
d_gene: TRBD2
v_gene: TRBV7-3
len: 15
abundance: once
j_gene: TRBJ2-3

CDR3aa: CATSRDRATDTQYF
CDR3nt: TGTGCCACCAGCAGAGATCGCGCAACAGATACGCAGTATTTT
d_gene: NA
v_gene: TRBV15
len: 14
abundance: NA
j_gene: TRBJ2-3

CDR3aa: CASSQVPNTGELFF
CDR3nt: TGCGCCAGCAGCCAAGTGCCGAACACCGGGGAGCTGTTTTTT
d_gene: NA
v_gene: TRBV4-3
len: 14
abundance: NA
j_gene: TRBJ2-2

CDR3aa: CASSTLRDRGNTEAFF
CDR3nt: TGTGCCAGCAGCACCCTTAGGGACAGAGGAAACACTGAAGCTTTCTTT
d_gene: NA
v_gene: TRBV21-1
len: 16
abundance: NA
j_gene: TRBJ1-1

CDR3aa: CASSTGGLQETQYF
CDR3nt: TGTGCCAGCTCGACAGGGGGGCTACAAGAGACCCAGTACTTC
d_gene: TRBD1
v_gene: TRBV7-3
len: 14
abundance: NA
j_gene: TRBJ2-5

CDR3aa: CASSSRSTGRGEKLFF
CDR3nt: TGTGCCAGCAGCTCCCGTTCGACAGGGCGAGGTGAAAAACTGTTTTTT
d_gene: TRBD1
v_gene: TRBV9
len: 16
abundance: NA
j_gene: TRBJ1-4

CDR3aa: CAWTLGRQSNEKLFF
CDR3nt: TGTGCCTGGACCTTGGGCAGGCAGTCTAATGAAAAACTGTTTTTT
d_gene: NA
v_gene: TRBV30
len: 15
abundance: NA
j_gene: TRBJ1-4

CDR3aa: CASSSRDEGRYEQYF
CDR3nt: TGTGCCAGCAGCTCCCGGGACGAGGGTAGATACGAGCAGTACTTC
d_gene: NA
v_gene: TRBV7-9
len: 15
abundance: NA
j_gene: TRBJ2-7

CDR3aa: CASSAPGLRGETQYF
CDR3nt: TGTGCCAGCAGCGCACCGGGACTCAGGGGAGAGACCCAGTACTTC
d_gene: NA
v_gene: TRBV9
len: 15
abundance: NA
j_gene: TRBJ2-5

CDR3aa: CASSLVPGQMNEKLFF
CDR3nt: TGTGCCAGCAGCTTGGTTCCCGGACAGATGAATGAAAAACTGTTTTTT
d_gene: NA
v_gene: TRBV5-5
len: 16
abundance: NA
j_gene: TRBJ1-4

CDR3aa: CASSLGQGDQPQHF
CDR3nt: TGCGCCAGCAGCCTGGGACAGGGAGATCAGCCCCAGCATTTT
d_gene: TRBD1
v_gene: TRBV5-1
len: 14
abundance: few
j_gene: TRBJ1-5

CDR3aa: CASSTQISNQPQHF
CDR3nt: TGTGCCAGTAGTACCCAGATTAGCAATCAGCCCCAGCATTTT
d_gene: NA
v_gene: TRBV19
len: 14
abundance: NA
j_gene: TRBJ1-5

CDR3aa: CASRAGGRTDTQYF
CDR3nt: TGTGCCAGCAGGGCGGGAGGGAGGACAGATACGCAGTATTTT
d_gene: TRBD2
v_gene: TRBV6-5
len: 14
abundance: NA
j_gene: TRBJ2-3

CDR3aa: CASSSTGGAYEQYF
CDR3nt: TGTGCCAGCAGCAGTACGGGAGGGGCCTACGAGCAGTACTTC
d_gene: TRBD2
v_gene: TRBV9
len: 14
abundance: NA
j_gene: TRBJ2-7

CDR3aa: CASKVGVGNTGELFF
CDR3nt: TGTGCCAGCAAAGTGGGGGTGGGTAACACCGGGGAGCTGTTTTTT
d_gene: NA
v_gene: TRBV25-1
len: 15
abundance: NA
j_gene: TRBJ2-2

CDR3aa: CASCQGAKETEAFF
CDR3nt: TGTGCCAGCTGCCAGGGGGCGAAGGAGACTGAAGCTTTCTTT
d_gene: TRBD1
v_gene: TRBV27
len: 14
abundance: once
j_gene: TRBJ1-1

CDR3aa: CASSMGRSETQYF
CDR3nt: TGTGCCAGCAGCATGGGACGAAGCGAGACCCAGTACTTC
d_gene: NA
v_gene: TRBV7-2
len: 13
abundance: NA
j_gene: TRBJ2-5

CDR3aa: CASSIRTVGTEAFF
CDR3nt: TGTGCCAGTAGTATAAGGACGGTTGGCACTGAAGCTTTCTTT
d_gene: NA
v_gene: TRBV19
len: 14
abundance: NA
j_gene: TRBJ1-1

CDR3aa: CASSDGAGGWRISFNEQFF
CDR3nt: TGTGCCAGCAGTGACGGCGCGGGAGGGTGGAGAATTAGTTTCAATGAGCAGTTCTTC
d_gene: TRBD2
v_gene: TRBV6-1
len: 19
abundance: NA
j_gene: TRBJ2-1

CDR3aa: CASSLSLSGANVLTF
CDR3nt: TGTGCCAGCAGTTTATCCCTTTCTGGGGCCAACGTCCTGACTTTC
d_gene: NA
v_gene: TRBV27
len: 15
abundance: NA
j_gene: TRBJ2-6

CDR3aa: CASSFTVTDTQYF
CDR3nt: TGTGCCAGCAGTTTTACAGTAACAGATACGCAGTATTTT
d_gene: NA
v_gene: TRBV27
len: 13
abundance: once
j_gene: TRBJ2-3

CDR3aa: CASSRAPGGTDTQYF
CDR3nt: TGTGCCAGCAGCCGGGCGCCGGGCGGCACAGATACGCAGTATTTT
d_gene: NA
v_gene: TRBV7-8
len: 15
abundance: NA
j_gene: TRBJ2-3

CDR3aa: CASRRPGQGRGEQYF
CDR3nt: TGTGCCAGCCGACGCCCGGGACAGGGAAGGGGCGAGCAGTACTTC
d_gene: TRBD1
v_gene: TRBV27
len: 15
abundance: NA
j_gene: TRBJ2-7

CDR3aa: CASSEEAGSSYEQYF
CDR3nt: TGTGCCAGCAGTGAAGAGGCAGGGAGCTCCTACGAGCAGTACTTC
d_gene: NA
v_gene: TRBV2
len: 15
abundance: NA
j_gene: TRBJ2-7

CDR3aa: CASSSSRVNGYTF
CDR3nt: TGTGCCAGCAGTTCTAGCAGGGTCAATGGCTACACCTTC
d_gene: NA
v_gene: TRBV27
len: 13
abundance: NA
j_gene: TRBJ1-2

CDR3aa: CASRTLGTETQYF
CDR3nt: TGTGCCAGCAGGACCCTGGGGACGGAGACCCAGTACTTC
d_gene: NA
v_gene: TRBV27
len: 13
abundance: NA
j_gene: TRBJ2-5

CDR3aa: CASSVSRLDRGREIF
CDR3nt: TGCGCCAGCAGCGTCTCACGATTAGATCGGGGGAGGGAGATCTTC
d_gene: TRBD2
v_gene: TRBV5-1
len: 15
abundance: NA
j_gene: TRBJ2-7

CDR3aa: CASSGSYEQYF
CDR3nt: TGTGCCAGCAGCGGTTCCTACGAGCAGTACTTC
d_gene: NA
v_gene: TRBV5-4
len: 11
abundance: NA
j_gene: TRBJ2-7

CDR3aa: CASSFPTSGGGWEQYF
CDR3nt: TGTGCCAGCAGTTTCCCGACTAGCGGGGGGGGCTGGGAGCAGTACTTC
d_gene: TRBD2
v_gene: TRBV28
len: 16
abundance: NA
j_gene: TRBJ2-7

CDR3aa: CASSRHGTGGNGLIYEQYF
CDR3nt: TGTGCCAGCAGCCGCCACGGGACAGGGGGAAATGGACTTATATACGAGCAGTACTTC
d_gene: TRBD1
v_gene: TRBV28
len: 19
abundance: NA
j_gene: TRBJ2-7

CDR3aa: CASSLGAILGANEKLFF
CDR3nt: TGTGCCAGCAGCTTAGGGGCGATACTGGGAGCTAATGAAAAACTGTTTTTT
d_gene: NA
v_gene: TRBV7-2
len: 17
abundance: NA
j_gene: TRBJ1-4

CDR3aa: CASSLASNTEAFF
CDR3nt: TGCGCCAGCAGCTTGGCCAGTAACACTGAAGCTTTCTTT
d_gene: NA
v_gene: TRBV5-1
len: 13
abundance: NA
j_gene: TRBJ1-1

CDR3aa: CASSLGVLAEQYF
CDR3nt: TGTGCCAGCAGCTTAGGGGTCCTAGCAGAGCAGTACTTC
d_gene: NA
v_gene: TRBV7-6
len: 13
abundance: NA
j_gene: TRBJ2-7

CDR3aa: CASSIRREGNEQFF
CDR3nt: TGTGCCAGTAGTATCCGGAGAGAAGGGAATGAGCAGTTCTTC
d_gene: NA
v_gene: TRBV19
len: 14
abundance: NA
j_gene: TRBJ2-1

CDR3aa: CASSFRTSGSTDTQYF
CDR3nt: TGTGCCAGCAGCTTCCGGACTAGCGGAAGCACAGATACGCAGTATTTT
d_gene: TRBD2
v_gene: TRBV9
len: 16
abundance: NA
j_gene: TRBJ2-3